This T cell receptor (beta chain) was recovered during a study of PD-1 blockade in classical Hodgkin lymphoma. This CDR3 is 14 amino acids long. Trimming cost V 4 bases and J 5 bases, with 12 bases left between them. CDR1 is ENHRY and CDR2 is SYGVKD in the germline V gene. Repertoires were generated with immunoSEQ multiplex PCR, while TCRdb's copy carries only in-frame clones and drops some. This table has around 23,000 clones, 84% appearing once. Study conclusions and caveats: Compared with baseline, CD4+ but not CD8+ TCR diversity had risen significantly by C4D1. TCR diversity at baseline was reported to be reduced in newly diagnosed patients relative to healthy donors. Those achieving complete response showed baseline diversity like newly diagnosed patients.

Relapses following autologous stem cell transplantation were seen in all patients, with brentuximab vedotin exposure varying. Thawed PBMCs underwent magnetic negative selection to yield purified CD4+ T cells. Under best response, outcomes were complete response, partial response or progressive disease. Worth noting for this clone: The antigen is unknown.

This rearrangement joins TRBV10-3 to TRBJ1-5; weak D call: TRBD1 (5 bases). The receptor comes from a human donor with classical Hodgkin lymphoma. The material was CD4+ T cells from blood, obtained at baseline. The CDR3 sequence: CAISGGTGDQPQHF. The CDR3 nucleotides read TGTGCCATCAGTGGAGGTACAGGAGATCAGCCCCAGCATTTT.